The 20 T cell receptor beta chains reported below all come from one sample, sequenced in a study of blood T cell repertoires in COVID-19. Assay: immunoSEQ multiplex PCR; the TCRdb copy retains only in-frame clones and omits some. The profile covers some 250,000 clones, with roughly 91% appearing a single time and 3.5% to 4.5% taken by the ten largest. Material for sequencing was PBMCs or T cells enriched from blood (not recorded which). Receptors were obtained from a woman younger than 45 with acute COVID-19.

There are a few counts of this clone. This chain connects TRBV19 to TRBJ2-4; maybe TRBD2 (6 bases). The CDR3 is made up of 16 amino acids. Germline values: CDR1 LNHDA, CDR2 SQIVND (reference sequence). Deletions cut 3 bases from V and 8 bases from J, with 20 bases between. The CDR3 DNA reads as TGTGCCAGTAGTATGAACCGTCCTAGGGACTTACACATTCAGTACTTC. Translation: CASSMNRPRDLHIQYF.

V and J are TRBV19 and TRBJ2-7; TRBD1 matches 7 bases. The CDR3 has 15 residues. Losses at the gene ends were 5 bases for V and 3 bases for J; bases not matched to a gene: 10. The germline gives CDR1 LNHDA, CDR2 SQIVND (reference sequence). The chain's CDR3 is CASSLFGTADYEQYF. In DNA, the CDR3 is TGTGCCAGTAGTCTTTTCGGGACAGCAGACTACGAGCAGTACTTC.

V and J are TRBV27 and TRBJ2-7, with 9 bases lining up with TRBD1. The CDR3 runs to 14 residues. CDR1 and CDR2 from the germline V gene are MNHEY and SMNVEV (reference sequence). V dropped 7 bases and J dropped 2; count of bases not matched to a gene: 6. This chain's CDR3 is CASTPGTGTYEQYF. The DNA for the CDR3 is TGTGCCAGCACACCCGGGACAGGGACCTACGAGCAGTACTTC.

The chain is built from TRBV19 and TRBJ1-6; a weak D match, TRBD1 (5 bases). Trimming left V 1 base short and J 12 bases short, with 16 bases between. This CDR3 contains 15 residues. In germline, CDR1 is LNHDA, CDR2 SQIVND (reference sequence). This CDR3 reads CASSIVSTDREPLHF. The CDR3 coding sequence is TGTGCCAGTAGTATAGTTTCGACAGATAGGGAACCCCTCCACTTT.

Here the CDR3 DNA reads TGCGCCAGCAGCCAAGGGACAACCGAGCAGTACTTC. Its protein product is CASSQGTTEQYF. The chain combines TRBV4-3 with TRBJ2-7, with a possible D match to TRBD1 (5 bases). Trimming left V 1 base short and J 6 bases short, with 7 bases between. Germline V gives CDR1 LGHNA, CDR2 YSLEER. The CDR3 has 12 amino acids.

This clone was counted a single time. CDR3 protein: CASSQALTNSPLHF. The CDR3 DNA follows: TGTGCCAGCAGCCAGGCCCTTACCAATTCACCCCTCCACTTT. The rearrangement joins TRBV4-2 to TRBJ1-6; no firm D call. The V and J ends lost 3 bases and 7 bases respectively, with 10 bases between them. The germline gives CDR1 LGHNA, CDR2 YNFKEQ. The CDR3 has 14 residues.

There are many counts of this clone. The rearrangement uses TRBV6-2 or TRBV6-3 and TRBJ2-5; 14 nucleotides align to TRBD2. Germline V gene lookup returns CDR1 MNHEY and CDR2 SVGEGT. The length of the CDR3 is 15 residues. With V trimmed by 4 bases and J by 5 bases, 3 bases remained unmatched. The CDR3 region has the DNA TGTGCCAGCAGTTTGACTAGCGGGGGGGCGGAGACCCAGTACTTC. Its translation: CASSLTSGGAETQYF.

The chain combines TRBV30 with TRBJ1-2, with D unclear. The CDR3 is 12 amino acids. CDR1 is GTSNPN, CDR2 SVGIG, per germline (reference sequence). V dropped 2 bases and J dropped 4 bases, with 8 bases sitting between them. The CDR3 bases are TGTGCCTGGAGTTCCACGGGCTATGGCTACACCTTC. Its translation: CAWSSTGYGYTF.

DNA of the CDR3: TGCGCCAGCAGCCCGAACGGGGGGATTAGTAACAATGAGCAGTTCTTC. This translates into CASSPNGGISNNEQFF. V is TRBV4-3 and J is TRBJ2-1, with TRBD2 matching over 7 bases. There are 16 residues in the CDR3. Germline CDR1 and CDR2: LGHNA and YSLEER. Unmatched junction bases numbered 11, after V lost 4 bases and J lost 5 bases.

This rearrangement joins TRBV9 to TRBJ1-2; no reliable D call. Germline V gene sequence: CDR1 SGDLS, CDR2 YYNGEE. The CDR3 is made up of 16 amino acids. Trimming took off 4 bases at V and 3 bases at J, with 19 bases between the two ends. This CDR3 reads CASSPRYSDVDYGYTF. The CDR3 nucleotides are TGTGCCAGCAGCCCAAGGTATAGCGACGTTGACTATGGCTACACCTTC.

The chain employs TRBV14 and TRBJ2-2; 9 nucleotides align to TRBD2. This CDR3 comprises 16 residues. The germline gives CDR1 SGHDN, CDR2 FVKESK. After removal of 3 bases from V and 5 bases from J, the junction contained 7 bases not matched to a gene. CDR3 region: CASSHPRAGGTGELFF. The CDR3 DNA sequence: TGTGCCAGCAGCCATCCCCGAGCGGGGGGAACCGGGGAGCTGTTTTTT.

As DNA, the CDR3 is TGTGCCAGCAGCTTAAAGCGGGGTCCCTACAATGAGCAGTTCTTC. Its protein product is CASSLKRGPYNEQFF. The chain employs TRBV7-2 and TRBJ2-1, with TRBD2 matching 7 bases. This CDR3 is 15 amino acids long. Germline CDR1 SGHTA, CDR2 FQGNSA. Germline trimming cut 2 bases from V and 2 bases from J; bases unmatched to any gene: 3.

This clone showed up just once. The rearrangement links TRBV3-1 (or the pseudogene TRBV3-2) to TRBJ2-7, with 10 bases matching TRBD1. CDR3 length equals 17 residues. With V trimmed by 3 bases and J by 2 bases, 10 bases remained unmatched. Germline assignment: CDR1 LGHDT and CDR2 YNNKEL (reference sequence). The CDR3 nucleotides read TGTGCCAGCAGCCAGTGGACAGGGGGTATTTCTGCCTACGAGCAGTACTTC. Residues: CASSQWTGGISAYEQYF.

J is TRBJ1-1 and V is TRBV7-8; possibly TRBD1 for D (6 bases). The V gene lost 1 base and the J gene lost 5 bases, with 14 bases spanning the gap. Germline-derived CDR1 and CDR2 are SGHVS and FQNEAQ. CDR3 length: 15 residues. CDR3 coding DNA: TGTGCCAGCAGCTTAGTTCAGGGGTCTGGGACTGAAGCTTTCTTT. It is translated as CASSLVQGSGTEAFF.

The chain links TRBV9 to TRBJ2-5; 12 bases line up with TRBD2. The CDR3 consists of 19 residues. Looked up from germline, CDR1 is SGDLS and CDR2 is YYNGEE. The ends lost 0 bases at V and 3 bases at J; junction bases unmatched: 12. DNA of the CDR3: TGTGCCAGCAGCGTAGGGCCGGGACTAGCGGGCCCAGGAGAAGAGACCCAGTACTTC. This sequence encodes CASSVGPGLAGPGEETQYF.

This chain links TRBV28 with TRBJ1-4, with D unclear. Germline V CDR1 and CDR2: MDHEN, SYDVKM. V lost 5 bases, J lost 13 bases, and 17 bases lay in between. This CDR3 contains 13 residues. The chain's CDR3 is CASSLPTWSGLFF. The CDR3 DNA reads TGTGCCAGCAGTCTCCCAACCTGGAGCGGACTGTTTTTT.

This clone was seen more than once but under ten times. The genes are TRBV5-1 and TRBJ2-7; D is unclear. V lost 2 bases to trimming and J lost 2 bases, with 14 bases between them. This CDR3 has 15 amino acids. Germline V gene data show CDR1 as SGHRS and CDR2 as YFSETQ. Here the CDR3 reads CASSLDRGLTYEQYF. CDR3 bases: TGCGCCAGCAGCTTAGATCGCGGCCTAACCTACGAGCAGTACTTC.

This CDR3 reads CASSQVRDTEAFF. The CDR3 DNA reads as TGCGCCAGCAGCCAAGTTAGAGACACTGAAGCTTTCTTT. The V gene is TRBV4-1, the J gene TRBJ1-1; D call uncertain. Germline V gene sequence: CDR1 MGHRA, CDR2 YSYEKL. V dropped 1 base and J dropped 3 bases, with 6 bases sitting between them. This CDR3 is built from 13 residues.

This chain links TRBV6-7 with TRBJ1-5, with TRBD1 as a possible D gene (6 bases). TRBV6-7 is known as an ORF, though its function is uncertain. V lost 4 bases and J lost 0, with 13 bases in between. This CDR3 spans 16 amino acids. The CDR3 spells CASSFLPGDSNQPQHF. CDR3 DNA: TGTGCCAGCAGTTTCCTCCCAGGGGATAGCAATCAGCCCCAGCATTTT.

In DNA, the CDR3 is TGCGCCAGCGTCTCGGGACAGGGGCATGGAGGCTACACCTTC. Residues: CASVSGQGHGGYTF. The chain couples TRBV10-2 to TRBJ1-2, with 10 bases lining up with TRBD1. V gave up 8 bases and J gave up 8 bases; unmatched junction bases: 11. This CDR3 is 14 amino acids long. Germline CDR1 reads WSHSY; CDR2 reads SAAADI.